These 21 T cell receptor beta chains originate from one sample sequenced in a study of blood T cell repertoires in COVID-19. The protocol was immunoSEQ multiplex PCR, while the TCRdb copy is restricted to in-frame clones and leaves out a portion. The data contain about 130,000 clones, more than 85% of them singletons. Sequenced material: peripheral blood. Receptors originate from a man aged 55 to 70 with COVID-19, enrolled during active disease.

The CDR3: CASSLEGGIPNSPLHF. The CDR3 nucleotides are TGTGCCAGCAGCTTAGAAGGCGGCATTCCAAATTCACCCCTCCACTTT. This rearrangement joins TRBV7-2 to TRBJ1-6; D uncertain. This CDR3 spans 16 amino acids. Looked up from germline, CDR1 is SGHTA and CDR2 is FQGNSA. Deletions cut 1 base from V and 7 bases from J, with 14 bases between.

This clone was picked up one time. V usage is TRBV15 and J usage is TRBJ2-7; tentatively, D is TRBD2 (5 bases). V was cut by 3 bases and J by 2 bases, with 11 bases left in between. In germline, CDR1 is LNHNV, CDR2 YYDKDF (reference sequence). CDR3 length equals 14 residues. The CDR3 here is CATSRTTLTYEQYF. The CDR3 nucleotides read TGTGCCACCAGCAGGACTACCCTCACCTACGAGCAGTACTTC.

In DNA form, the CDR3 reads TGTGCCAGCAGTCCCGTCGCCATATATTTT. Protein product: CASSPVAIYF. V usage is TRBV28 and J usage is TRBJ1-3; D is unresolved. The CDR3 is made up of 10 amino acids. Germline lookup yields CDR1 MDHEN and CDR2 SYDVKM. V was trimmed by 5 bases and J by 11 bases, leaving 7 bases between them.

The gene calls are TRBV4-3 and TRBJ2-7, with D maybe TRBD1 (5 bases). Germline V gene lookup returns CDR1 LGHNA and CDR2 YSLEER. V lost 0 bases to trimming and J lost 3 bases, with 18 bases between them. The CDR3 has 17 amino acids. The DNA for the CDR3 is TGCGCCAGCAGCCAAGAAGAGCAAAGGGGAAGGGGCTACGAGCAGTACTTC. The encoded protein is CASSQEEQRGRGYEQYF.

This clone was counted only a few times. The J gene is TRBJ1-5, the V gene TRBV24-1, with TRBD1 matching 9 bases. Trimming removed 4 bases from V and 3 bases from J; junction bases left unmatched: 6. This CDR3 contains 16 residues. CDR1 is KGHDR and CDR2 is SFDVKD in the germline V gene. DNA for the CDR3: TGTGCCACCAGTGACTCCGACAGGGGGAACAATCAGCCCCAGCATTTT. Its protein product is CATSDSDRGNNQPQHF.

The rearrangement links TRBV5-4 to TRBJ1-6; D not certain. Germline V gene sequence: CDR1 SGHNT, CDR2 YYREEE (reference sequence). The CDR3 contains 14 residues. V lost 5 bases to trimming and J lost 5 bases, with 11 bases between them. This chain's CDR3 is CASRSTADNSPLHF. The DNA for the CDR3 is TGTGCCAGCAGGTCGACCGCGGATAATTCACCCCTCCACTTT. Full variable domain (outside the CDR3, taken from reference TRBV5-4 and TRBJ1-6): ETGVTQSPTHLIKTRGQQVTLRCSSQSGHNTVSWYQQALGQGPQFIFQYYREEENGRGNFPPRFSGLQFPNYSSELNVNALELDDSALYLCASRSTADNSPLHFGNGTRLTVT.

The V gene is TRBV19, the J gene TRBJ1-6; D perhaps matches TRBD1 (6 bases). Germline CDR1 is LNHDA and CDR2 is SQIVND (reference sequence). CDR3 length equals 13 residues. Trimming removed 6 bases from V and 7 bases from J, with 10 bases in between. Here the CDR3 reads CASSGTRNSPLHF. CDR3 nucleotides: TGTGCCAGTAGCGGGACAAGGAATTCACCCCTCCACTTT. Together with reference TRBV19 and TRBJ1-6, the CDR3 gives the full variable domain: DGGITQSPKYLFRKEGQNVTLSCEQNLNHDAMYWYRQDPGQGLRLIYYSQIVNDFQKGDIAEGYSVSREKKESFPLTVTSAQKNPTAFYLCASSGTRNSPLHFGNGTRLTVT.

This chain joins TRBV30 and TRBJ1-2; D not resolved. The CDR3 has 15 residues. Trimming pared 0 bases from V and 4 bases from J, leaving 15 bases between. In germline, CDR1 is GTSNPN, CDR2 SVGIG (reference sequence). CDR3 sequence reads: CAWSVKRVGVYGYTF. The CDR3 nucleotides read TGTGCCTGGAGTGTAAAGAGGGTTGGGGTCTATGGCTACACCTTC.

The count of this clone is one. The chain links TRBV27 to TRBJ1-6; D gene ambiguous. Trimming removed 2 bases from V and 6 bases from J, with 11 bases in between. CDR1 MNHEY and CDR2 SMNVEV come from the germline V gene (reference sequence). The CDR3 spans 15 residues. This CDR3 reads CASSLERSPNSPLHF. The CDR3 DNA follows: TGTGCCAGCAGTTTAGAGCGATCGCCTAATTCACCCCTCCACTTT.

The chain employs TRBV13 and TRBJ2-7; TRBD1 might be the D (5 bases). The CDR3 runs 15 residues. Germline V gives CDR1 PRHDT, CDR2 FYEKMQ (reference sequence). V lost 5 bases to trimming and J lost 0 bases, with 14 bases between them. The chain's CDR3 is CASSRRQSPSYEQYF. The CDR3 nucleotides read TGTGCCAGCAGCCGAAGACAGTCCCCCTCCTACGAGCAGTACTTC.

The rearrangement uses TRBV7-3 and TRBJ2-5; TRBD1 agrees at 9 bases. CDR3 length: 17 amino acids. Germline V gene lookup returns CDR1 SGHTA and CDR2 FQGTGA. V lost 6 bases and J lost 5; bases outside the gene matches: 16. In DNA, the CDR3 is TGTGCCAGCAGTCCATTACCCTCACAGGGGGCGGGGGAGACCCAGTACTTC. Residues: CASSPLPSQGAGETQYF.

V is TRBV5-6 and J is TRBJ1-1; a weak D match, TRBD1 (6 bases). The CDR3 has 12 residues. Looked up from germline, CDR1 is SGHDT and CDR2 is YYEEEE. V lost 4 bases and J 10 bases, leaving 14 bases between the germline ends. The chain's CDR3 is CASSGWGQAAFF. The CDR3 coding sequence is TGTGCCAGCAGCGGATGGGGACAAGCAGCTTTCTTT.

J is TRBJ2-1 and V is TRBV29-1, with D unclear. There are 12 residues in the CDR3. V was cut by 4 bases and J by 6 bases, with 10 bases left in between. From germline, CDR1 is SQVTM and CDR2 ANQGSEA. Here the CDR3 DNA reads TGCAGCGTTGGTTGGCGGCTCAATGAGCAGTTCTTC. Amino acid sequence: CSVGWRLNEQFF.

The chain links TRBV25-1 to TRBJ1-3; D is ambiguous. Between the trimmed V and J ends, which lost 4 bases and 9 bases, there was a span of 19 bases. CDR3 length equals 15 residues. Germline assignment: CDR1 MGHDK and CDR2 SYGVNS. The CDR3 DNA follows: TGTGCCAGCAGTGCCCTAGGATCCCCTGCCGGCACCATATATTTT. Amino acid sequence: CASSALGSPAGTIYF.

The V gene is TRBV14, the J gene TRBJ1-1; tentatively, D is TRBD1 (6 bases). V shed 2 bases and J shed 6 bases, with 16 bases lying between them. Per the germline V gene, CDR1 is SGHDN and CDR2 is FVKESK. The CDR3 has 15 residues. The CDR3 nucleotides are TGTGCCAGCAGCCAATTAACCCAGGGGTTGGCTGAAGCTTTCTTT. It encodes CASSQLTQGLAEAFF. The full variable domain, with the rest looked up from reference TRBV14 and TRBJ1-1, is EAGVTQFPSHSVIEKGQTVTLRCDPISGHDNLYWYRRVMGKEIKFLLHFVKESKQDESGMPNNRFLAERTGGTYSTLKVQPAELEDSGVYFCASSQLTQGLAEAFFGQGTRLTVV.

This chain links TRBV6-5 with TRBJ2-3, with D possibly matching TRBD1 (5 bases). Trimming took off 2 bases at V and 2 bases at J, with 8 bases between the two ends. From germline, CDR1 is MNHEY and CDR2 SVGAGI. This CDR3 has 14 amino acids. The CDR3 loop is CASSYDSHTDTQYF. CDR3 bases: TGTGCCAGCAGTTACGACAGTCACACAGATACGCAGTATTTT.

This clone has a single count. J is TRBJ1-2 and V is TRBV2; TRBD1 aligns across 7 bases. The CDR3 extends over 14 amino acids. Germline CDR1 is SNHLY and CDR2 is FYNNEI. V shed 6 bases and J 3 bases; nucleotides not matched to a gene: 7. CDR3 residues: CASRTLDRDYGYTF. In nucleotides, the CDR3 is TGTGCCAGCAGGACTCTCGACAGGGACTATGGCTACACCTTC. The full variable domain, rest sourced from reference TRBV2 and TRBJ1-2, is EPEVTQTPSHQVTQMGQEVILRCVPISNHLYFYWYRQILGQKVEFLVSFYNNEISEKSEIFDDQFSVERPDGSNFTLKIRSTKLEDSAMYFCASRTLDRDYGYTFGSGTRLTVV.

V gene TRBV6-5 combines with J gene TRBJ1-2, with D uncertain. V dropped 0 bases and J dropped 4 bases, with 9 bases sitting between them. Germline V CDR1 and CDR2: MNHEY, SVGAGI. This CDR3 has 14 residues. CDR3 coding DNA: TGTGCCAGCAGTTACTCGTCGGACTTCTATGGCTACACCTTC. Its protein is CASSYSSDFYGYTF.

The chain uses TRBV11-3 and TRBJ2-5; D is unclear. Germline CDR1 SGHNT, CDR2 YENEEA. The CDR3 sequence is 13 residues long. The ends were cut back, 5 bases at V and 7 bases at J, with 14 bases in the middle. Here the CDR3 DNA reads TGTGCCAGCAGCACGACTCGTATTGGGACCCAGTACTTC. Its protein is CASSTTRIGTQYF.

The chain employs TRBV30 and TRBJ1-4; D not resolved. The CDR3 consists of 13 residues. The germline gives CDR1 GTSNPN, CDR2 SVGIG (reference sequence). Trimming cost V 2 bases and J 7 bases, with 11 bases left between them. CDR3 in DNA: TGTGCCTGGAGTAGAGGGTCAGGTGAAAAACTGTTTTTT. Protein product: CAWSRGSGEKLFF.

The V call is TRBV4-1, the J call TRBJ2-7; tentative D call: TRBD1 (5 bases). The CDR3 is made up of 17 amino acids. The V gene lost 1 base and the J gene lost 3 bases, with 19 bases spanning the gap. CDR1 is MGHRA, CDR2 YSYEKL, per germline. CDR3 loop: CASSQADMGFTFYEQYF. The CDR3 DNA is TGCGCCAGCAGCCAAGCGGACATGGGGTTTACTTTCTACGAGCAGTACTTC.